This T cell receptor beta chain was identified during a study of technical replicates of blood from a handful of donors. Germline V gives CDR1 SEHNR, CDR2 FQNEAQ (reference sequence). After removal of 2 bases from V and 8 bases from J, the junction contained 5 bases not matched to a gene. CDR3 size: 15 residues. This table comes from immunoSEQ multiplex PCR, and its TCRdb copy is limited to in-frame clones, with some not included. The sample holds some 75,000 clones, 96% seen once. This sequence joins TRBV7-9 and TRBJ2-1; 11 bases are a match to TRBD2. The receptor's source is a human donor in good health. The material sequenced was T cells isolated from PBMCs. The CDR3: CASSLRVAGGDEQFF. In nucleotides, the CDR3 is TGTGCCAGCAGCTTAAGGGTAGCGGGAGGGGATGAGCAGTTCTTC.